This T cell receptor beta chain was recovered during a study of cytomegalovirus exposure and HLA in healthy donors. On the study more broadly: An analysis done earlier identified 117 million unique TCR beta sequences from around 180 million T cells. Findings of the study overall: There were some public TCRs occurring in many donors, but most TCR sequences were rare. Listed as cytomegalovirus-associated were 150 or so TCR beta chains. Beyond CMV serostatus, there was no information to go on about immune exposure.

The V and J ends lost 1 base and 2 bases respectively, with 11 bases between them. Germline V gene sequence: CDR1 WNHNN, CDR2 SYGVQD (reference sequence). CDR3 length: 15 amino acids. This PCR relied on a set of 60 Vbeta primers and 13 Jbeta primers. Using immunoSEQ multiplex PCR, the repertoire was profiled, and TCRdb retains in-frame clones only, with some absent. The data hold approximately 220,000 clones, with approximately 78% observed a single time. Turning to this clone: The antigen is undetermined.

The chain links TRBV10-1 to TRBJ2-5; TRBD2 might be the D (6 bases). What was sequenced was PBMCs. The source of this sequence is a man younger than 45 in good health and CMV-seronegative. DNA for the CDR3: TGCGCCAGCAGTGAGTTGACCGGGAGTCAAGAGACCCAGTACTTC. Translated, it gives CASSELTGSQETQYF.